A selection of T cell receptor beta chains follows, all from one sample in a study of low-dose radiotherapy and immunotherapy resistance in tumors. TCRdb analysed the reads with MiXCR anew, one entry per CDR3 protein. The table shows tens of thousands of distinct CDR3 sequences, with around a third occurring only once. The input for sequencing was PBMCs, taken before treatment. The receptors come from a male donor with gallbladder cancer. The CDR3 runs from the conserved cysteine through the conserved F or W. D genes are given only for firm matches. Clone sizes are given selectively: once, few, many, or a class where the clone is expanded.

v_call: TRBV10-3; clone_size: once; j_call: TRBJ2-7; d_call: TRBD2; cdr3_aa: CAISERSSGGNYEQYF; cdr3_nt: TGTGCCATCAGTGAGAGGTCTAGCGGGGGCAACTACGAGCAGTACTTC
v_call: TRBV5-1; clone_size: -; j_call: TRBJ1-1; d_call: TRBD1; cdr3_aa: CASSPWDRGLEAEAFF; cdr3_nt: TGCGCCAGCAGCCCATGGGACAGGGGGCTGGAGGCTGAAGCTTTCTTT
v_call: TRBV7-6; clone_size: many; j_call: TRBJ2-4; d_call: TRBD2; cdr3_aa: CASSSGLLNIQYF; cdr3_nt: TGTGCCAGCAGTTCGGGACTATTAAACATTCAGTACTTC
v_call: TRBV7-9; clone_size: -; j_call: TRBJ1-6; d_call: -; cdr3_aa: CASSLSRAGNSPLHF; cdr3_nt: TGTGCCAGCAGCTTAAGCCGGGCGGGTAATTCACCCCTCCACTTT
v_call: TRBV3-1; clone_size: many; j_call: TRBJ2-3; d_call: -; cdr3_aa: CASSQAGGTQYF; cdr3_nt: TGTGCCAGCAGCCAAGCTGGGGGTACGCAGTATTTT
v_call: TRBV5-1; clone_size: medium-sized; j_call: TRBJ2-1; d_call: -; cdr3_aa: CASSHGTQRLNEQFF; cdr3_nt: TGCGCCAGCAGCCATGGGACCCAGAGGCTCAATGAGCAGTTCTTC
v_call: TRBV5-4; clone_size: -; j_call: TRBJ1-6; d_call: -; cdr3_aa: CASSYTGINSPLHF; cdr3_nt: TGTGCCAGCAGTTACACTGGGATTAATTCACCCCTCCACTTT
v_call: TRBV19; clone_size: many; j_call: TRBJ2-7; d_call: -; cdr3_aa: CASSIVGADLPREQYF; cdr3_nt: TGTGCCAGTAGTATAGTAGGGGCGGACCTACCCCGCGAGCAGTACTTC
v_call: TRBV9; clone_size: -; j_call: TRBJ2-3; d_call: TRBD2; cdr3_aa: CASSPRGGVAGGRGAQYF; cdr3_nt: TGTGCCAGCAGCCCGCGTGGAGGGGTAGCGGGAGGCCGGGGTGCGCAGTATTTT
v_call: TRBV7-2; clone_size: few; j_call: TRBJ2-3; d_call: -; cdr3_aa: CASSRGTDTQYF; cdr3_nt: TGTGCCAGCAGCCGTGGGACAGATACGCAGTATTTT
v_call: TRBV2; clone_size: medium-sized; j_call: TRBJ2-5; d_call: -; cdr3_aa: CASSERGETQYF; cdr3_nt: TGTGCCAGCAGTGAAAGAGGGGAGACCCAGTACTTC
v_call: TRBV19; clone_size: many; j_call: TRBJ2-5; d_call: -; cdr3_aa: CASSLTGPKSISLGTQYF; cdr3_nt: TGTGCCAGTAGTCTGACCGGACCGAAGTCTATTTCCCTGGGGACCCAGTACTTC
v_call: TRBV29-1; clone_size: many; j_call: TRBJ1-1; d_call: TRBD1; cdr3_aa: CSVDPTGDGEAFF; cdr3_nt: TGCAGCGTGGACCCCACAGGGGACGGTGAAGCTTTCTTT
v_call: TRBV3-1; clone_size: many; j_call: TRBJ2-5; d_call: -; cdr3_aa: CASSSNGWVASRETQYF; cdr3_nt: TGTGCCAGCAGCTCTAACGGGTGGGTAGCGAGCAGAGAGACCCAGTACTTC
v_call: TRBV6-7; clone_size: many; j_call: TRBJ2-7; d_call: -; cdr3_aa: CASNYLKTTGDYEQYF; cdr3_nt: TGTGCCAGCAACTACCTCAAGACGACAGGAGATTACGAGCAGTACTTC
v_call: TRBV6-2/TRBV6-3; clone_size: many; j_call: TRBJ2-5; d_call: TRBD2; cdr3_aa: CASSWTSGGQETQYF; cdr3_nt: TGTGCCAGCAGCTGGACTAGCGGGGGGCAGGAGACCCAGTACTTC
v_call: TRBV6-2/TRBV6-3; clone_size: -; j_call: TRBJ2-3; d_call: TRBD2; cdr3_aa: CASRTLARDTQYF; cdr3_nt: TGTGCCAGCAGGACACTAGCGAGAGATACGCAGTATTTT
v_call: TRBV29-1; clone_size: -; j_call: TRBJ2-3; d_call: -; cdr3_aa: CSFGLGTDTQYF; cdr3_nt: TGCAGCTTTGGACTGGGAACAGATACGCAGTATTTT
v_call: TRBV10-2; clone_size: -; j_call: TRBJ2-1; d_call: -; cdr3_aa: CASSLRGNEQFF; cdr3_nt: TGCGCCAGCAGTCTGAGGGGCAATGAGCAGTTCTTC